The present T cell receptor beta chain was sequenced within a study of T cells in Graves' hyperthyroidism and ophthalmopathy. The TCR beta CDR3 regions underwent amplification using RNA transcripts as the source. TCR CDR3 underwent first-round RT-PCR with the HTBI primer set. MiXCR, run by TCRdb on the multiplex PCR reads, gives a single entry per CDR3 protein. The sample holds approximately 590,000 distinct CDR3 sequences, around 14% seen once. The table lists this clonotype with many counts. When ophthalmopathy did not progress within 18 months, Graves' hyperthyroidism was considered stable. The hyperthyroidism patients had all been newly diagnosed, and their disease duration was under 2 months. Their ages ranged from 18 to 65 years. Uncontrolled infection, other autoimmune disease, pregnancy or lactation led to exclusion. Sequenced material: blood. The clonotype comes from a woman in her twenties or thirties with Graves' hyperthyroidism.

The CDR3 is CASTRSGSSYNEQFF. The CDR3 DNA is TGTGCCAGCACCCGGAGCGGGAGCTCCTACAATGAGCAGTTCTTC. The chain couples TRBV6-1 to TRBJ2-1; 8 bases map to TRBD2. V shed 7 bases, J shed 0 bases, and the junction held 5 bases outside the gene matches. CDR3 length: 15 residues. Germline CDR1 reads MNHNS; CDR2 reads SASEGT.